This T cell receptor beta chain is from a study of PD-1 blockade in classical Hodgkin lymphoma. Study results and limitations: Baseline diversity resembling that of newly diagnosed patients was seen in complete responders. When set against healthy donors, newly diagnosed patients were reported to show lower baseline TCR diversity.

The CDR3 spans 15 residues. Germline V gives CDR1 SGDLS, CDR2 YYNGEE. V was clipped by 3 bases and J by 3 bases; unmatched bases: 1. The protocol was immunoSEQ multiplex PCR, while the TCRdb copy is restricted to in-frame clones and leaves out a portion. The sample holds 25,000 to 35,000 clones; about two thirds are singletons and the top ten take around 4.2%. Turning to this clone: What it recognizes is unknown.

No patient escaped relapse after autologous stem cell transplantation, and brentuximab vedotin exposure varied. The clonotype comes from a human donor with classical Hodgkin lymphoma. The sequencing used peripheral blood mononuclear cells (PBMCs), collected before the second cycle of nivolumab. The rearrangement uses TRBV9 and TRBJ2-1; 12 nucleotides match TRBD2. The CDR3 DNA follows: TGTGCCAGCAGCGGACTAGCGGGGGTCTACAATGAGCAGTTCTTC. Translation gives CASSGLAGVYNEQFF.